This passage covers 19 T cell receptor beta chains from one sample sequenced in a study of early T cells in non-severe SARS-CoV-2 infection (dated by TCRdb to the early 2020s). The library was obtained by 5' RACE. Sequenced using a NextSeq 500. TCRdb reran the public reads through fastp at Q25 and MiXCR, keeping productive beta chains. Each entry merges the rows of one CDR3 protein and shows their most common DNA and genes. For this sample there are tens of thousands of distinct CDR3 sequences; about 12% appear just once. The leading ten clones occupy 2.5% to 3.5% of the sample. What was sequenced was whole blood. The receptors shown here come from an adult who was a healthcare worker with PCR-confirmed SARS-CoV-2 infection or an uninfected control (not recorded which).

This clonotype was counted ten times or more. This chain connects TRBV28 to TRBJ2-3; 7 nucleotides align to TRBD2. The germline gives CDR1 MDHEN, CDR2 SYDVKM. V shed 10 bases and J 3 bases; nucleotides not matched to a gene: 4. The CDR3 is 12 residues long. This CDR3 reads CAIDGRTDTQYF. In nucleotides, the CDR3 is TGTGCCATCGACGGGAGGACAGATACGCAGTATTTT.

This rearrangement joins TRBV12-3 or TRBV12-4 to TRBJ2-2; D is unclear. The CDR3 covers 15 residues. V lost 6 bases and J lost 0, with 11 bases in between. As DNA, the CDR3 is TGTGCCAGCAGCCCCGTGGCCGCGAACACCGGGGAGCTGTTTTTT. Protein: CASSPVAANTGELFF.

This clonotype was counted many times. This CDR3 reads CCTGEGNTGELFF. CDR3 coding DNA: TGTTGCACAGGGGAGGGGAACACCGGGGAGCTGTTTTTT. This chain uses TRBV12-3 or TRBV12-4 with TRBJ2-2; D may be TRBD1 or TRBD2 (7 bases each). This CDR3 has 13 residues.

Ten or more counts support this clonotype. The V call is TRBV7-6, the J call TRBJ2-2; 8 positions match TRBD1. The CDR3 is 17 amino acids. The germline V gene has CDR1 SGHVS and CDR2 FNYEAQ. V lost 1 base and J lost 2; bases outside the gene matches: 6. The CDR3 spells CASSLGLPGGNTGELFF. The CDR3 coding sequence is TGTGCCAGCAGCTTAGGGCTTCCAGGGGGCAACACCGGGGAGCTGTTTTTT.

In the case of this clonotype: A single base separates this from a much larger clone, so it may be a read error. The rearrangement joins TRBV7-9 to TRBJ1-1; no definite D call. Trimming pared 4 bases from V and 1 base from J, leaving 7 bases between. The CDR3 runs 13 residues. Germline V CDR1 and CDR2: SEHNR, FQNEAQ (reference sequence). This CDR3 is CASSSRRNTEAFF. Here the CDR3 DNA reads TGTGCCAGCAGCTCCCGTAGGAACACTGAAGCTTTCTTT.

The V call is TRBV10-3, the J call TRBJ2-3; D is possibly TRBD2 (5 bases). Germline V CDR1 and CDR2: ENHRY, SYGVKD. The CDR3 runs 11 residues. V was trimmed by 9 bases and J by 6 bases, leaving 10 bases between them. The CDR3 here is CAIAAGDTQYF. CDR3 DNA: TGTGCCATAGCGGCCGGGGATACGCAGTATTTT.

This clonotype appeared many times. The rearrangement uses TRBV5-1 and TRBJ2-1; no clear D. The germline V gene encodes CDR1 SGHRS and CDR2 YFSETQ. CDR3 length: 14 amino acids. V was shortened by 5 bases and J by 0 bases, with 9 bases between the two germline ends. CDR3 in amino acids: CASSLQRSYNEQFF. CDR3 in DNA: TGCGCCAGCAGTCTCCAGCGCTCCTACAATGAGCAGTTCTTC.

This clonotype occurred a few times. This sequence joins TRBV5-4 and TRBJ1-2, with unresolved D. Germline CDR1 and CDR2: SGHNT and YYREEE (reference sequence). This CDR3 has 15 amino acids. Trimming left V 2 bases short and J 0 bases short, with 11 bases between. Here the CDR3 reads CASSLNQVANYGYTF. The CDR3 region has the DNA TGTGCCAGCAGCTTAAATCAGGTTGCTAACTATGGCTACACCTTC. The full variable domain, its missing parts supplied by reference TRBV5-4 and TRBJ1-2, is ETGVTQSPTHLIKTRGQQVTLRCSSQSGHNTVSWYQQALGQGPQFIFQYYREEENGRGNFPPRFSGLQFPNYSSELNVNALELDDSALYLCASSLNQVANYGYTFGSGTRLTVV.

This clonotype appeared a few times. Sequence at one end of the junction differs from germline and may be a read error. The chain carries TRBV12-3 or TRBV12-4 and TRBJ1-1; D is unclear. This CDR3 is built from 13 residues. The CDR3 nucleotides read TGTGCCAGCAGTGCGGAGAAGAACAGTGAAGCTTTCTTT. Translated, it gives CASSAEKNSEAFF.

This clonotype was seen a few times. The chain recombines TRBV30 with TRBJ1-5, with a tentative D call TRBD1 (5 bases). The V gene lost 4 bases and the J gene lost 7 bases, with 17 bases spanning the gap. Per germline, CDR1 GTSNPN and CDR2 SVGIG (reference sequence). This CDR3 comprises 14 residues. CDR3 bases: TGTGCCTGGACCCCCGGGGGGGATAACCAGCCCCAGCATTTT. This translates into CAWTPGGDNQPQHF.

The chain is built from TRBV6-5 and TRBJ2-7; D perhaps matches TRBD1 (5 bases). Trimming stripped 0 bases from V and 3 bases from J, with 9 bases between. This CDR3 comprises 14 residues. Germline values: CDR1 MNHEY, CDR2 SVGAGI. In DNA form, the CDR3 reads TGTGCCAGCAGTTACTCGAACCAGGGCTACGAGCAGTACTTC. Translating it yields CASSYSNQGYEQYF.

This clonotype came up a few times. The chain employs TRBV28 and TRBJ1-1; no clear D. Germline V gene lookup returns CDR1 MDHEN and CDR2 SYDVKM. V lost 6 bases and J 8 bases, leaving 13 bases between the germline ends. The CDR3 spans 12 residues. The CDR3 coding sequence is TGTGCCAGCAGCTTAAACAAGAAAGAAGCTTTCTTT. Amino acids: CASSLNKKEAFF.

The chain joins TRBV12-3 or TRBV12-4 to TRBJ1-5, with 7 nucleotides matching TRBD1. Losses at the gene ends were 5 bases for V and 4 bases for J; bases not matched to a gene: 5. The CDR3 covers 14 residues. The CDR3 coding sequence is TGTGCCAGCAGTGTTGACAGGGATAATCAGCCCCAGCATTTT. Its translation: CASSVDRDNQPQHF.

This clonotype was seen a handful of times. The junction and the germline gene differ at one end; a read error may be behind it. The chain has TRBV7-9 and TRBJ1-1; TRBD1 matches at 7 bases. CDR1 is SEHNR, CDR2 FQNEAQ, per germline (reference sequence). The CDR3 length is 16 residues. Here the CDR3 DNA reads TGTGCCAGCAGCTTAGTAGTGGGAAGGGGGCACACCGAAGCTTTCTTT. Amino acids: CASSLVVGRGHTEAFF.

The chain carries TRBV5-1 and TRBJ2-2, with D possibly being TRBD2 (6 bases). Germline V lookup: CDR1 SGHRS, CDR2 YFSETQ. The CDR3 contains 16 residues. Trimming shortened V by 2 bases and J by 4 bases, and 15 bases separated the two germline ends. The CDR3 sequence is CASSFTSGGITGELFF. The DNA of the CDR3 is TGCGCCAGCAGCTTCACCTCAGGCGGGATCACCGGGGAGCTGTTTTTT.

This sequence joins TRBV5-1 and TRBJ2-3; TRBD2 agrees at 9 bases. V lost 4 bases, J lost 8 bases, and 11 bases stayed unmatched. Germline V lookup: CDR1 SGHRS, CDR2 YFSETQ. This CDR3 contains 15 residues. CDR3 amino acids: CASSTPGLASGTQYF. CDR3 in DNA: TGCGCCAGCAGCACACCGGGACTAGCTAGCGGTACGCAGTATTTT. Combining the CDR3 with reference TRBV5-1 and TRBJ2-3 gives the whole variable domain KAGVTQTPRYLIKTRGQQVTLSCSPISGHRSVSWYQQTPGQGLQFLFEYFSETQRNKGNFPGRFSGRQFSNSRSEMNVSTLELGDSALYLCASSTPGLASGTQYFGPGTRLTVL.

This clonotype was counted a single time. A read error may be the cause here, since a much bigger clone is one base away. The chain couples TRBV11-3 to TRBJ2-1; D call uncertain. CDR3 size: 15 residues. Trimming removed 4 bases from V and 1 base from J, with 11 bases in between. Per germline, CDR1 SGHNT and CDR2 YENEEA. The CDR3 sequence: CASSSRWASYNEQFF. The CDR3 nucleotides are TGTGCCAGCAGCTCTAGGTGGGCGTCCTACAATGAGCAGTTCTTC.

The chain has TRBV5-6 and TRBJ1-5; D unclear. The CDR3 totals 16 residues. Germline assignment: CDR1 SGHDT and CDR2 YYEEEE. V was pared by 0 bases and J by 1 base, with 11 bases between. CDR3 in DNA: TGTGCCAGCAGCTTGGCCAGTCGGGTGAGCAATCAGCCCCAGCATTTT. Amino acid sequence: CASSLASRVSNQPQHF.

The chain combines TRBV5-5 with TRBJ2-7, with D hard to call. Trimming cost V 2 bases and J 6 bases, with 12 bases left between them. Germline V gene lookup returns CDR1 SGHKS and CDR2 YYEKEE (reference sequence). This CDR3 comprises 13 residues. CDR3 DNA sequence: TGTGCCAGCAGCTTCAAATTGCTCGGCGAGCAGTACTTC. This sequence encodes CASSFKLLGEQYF.